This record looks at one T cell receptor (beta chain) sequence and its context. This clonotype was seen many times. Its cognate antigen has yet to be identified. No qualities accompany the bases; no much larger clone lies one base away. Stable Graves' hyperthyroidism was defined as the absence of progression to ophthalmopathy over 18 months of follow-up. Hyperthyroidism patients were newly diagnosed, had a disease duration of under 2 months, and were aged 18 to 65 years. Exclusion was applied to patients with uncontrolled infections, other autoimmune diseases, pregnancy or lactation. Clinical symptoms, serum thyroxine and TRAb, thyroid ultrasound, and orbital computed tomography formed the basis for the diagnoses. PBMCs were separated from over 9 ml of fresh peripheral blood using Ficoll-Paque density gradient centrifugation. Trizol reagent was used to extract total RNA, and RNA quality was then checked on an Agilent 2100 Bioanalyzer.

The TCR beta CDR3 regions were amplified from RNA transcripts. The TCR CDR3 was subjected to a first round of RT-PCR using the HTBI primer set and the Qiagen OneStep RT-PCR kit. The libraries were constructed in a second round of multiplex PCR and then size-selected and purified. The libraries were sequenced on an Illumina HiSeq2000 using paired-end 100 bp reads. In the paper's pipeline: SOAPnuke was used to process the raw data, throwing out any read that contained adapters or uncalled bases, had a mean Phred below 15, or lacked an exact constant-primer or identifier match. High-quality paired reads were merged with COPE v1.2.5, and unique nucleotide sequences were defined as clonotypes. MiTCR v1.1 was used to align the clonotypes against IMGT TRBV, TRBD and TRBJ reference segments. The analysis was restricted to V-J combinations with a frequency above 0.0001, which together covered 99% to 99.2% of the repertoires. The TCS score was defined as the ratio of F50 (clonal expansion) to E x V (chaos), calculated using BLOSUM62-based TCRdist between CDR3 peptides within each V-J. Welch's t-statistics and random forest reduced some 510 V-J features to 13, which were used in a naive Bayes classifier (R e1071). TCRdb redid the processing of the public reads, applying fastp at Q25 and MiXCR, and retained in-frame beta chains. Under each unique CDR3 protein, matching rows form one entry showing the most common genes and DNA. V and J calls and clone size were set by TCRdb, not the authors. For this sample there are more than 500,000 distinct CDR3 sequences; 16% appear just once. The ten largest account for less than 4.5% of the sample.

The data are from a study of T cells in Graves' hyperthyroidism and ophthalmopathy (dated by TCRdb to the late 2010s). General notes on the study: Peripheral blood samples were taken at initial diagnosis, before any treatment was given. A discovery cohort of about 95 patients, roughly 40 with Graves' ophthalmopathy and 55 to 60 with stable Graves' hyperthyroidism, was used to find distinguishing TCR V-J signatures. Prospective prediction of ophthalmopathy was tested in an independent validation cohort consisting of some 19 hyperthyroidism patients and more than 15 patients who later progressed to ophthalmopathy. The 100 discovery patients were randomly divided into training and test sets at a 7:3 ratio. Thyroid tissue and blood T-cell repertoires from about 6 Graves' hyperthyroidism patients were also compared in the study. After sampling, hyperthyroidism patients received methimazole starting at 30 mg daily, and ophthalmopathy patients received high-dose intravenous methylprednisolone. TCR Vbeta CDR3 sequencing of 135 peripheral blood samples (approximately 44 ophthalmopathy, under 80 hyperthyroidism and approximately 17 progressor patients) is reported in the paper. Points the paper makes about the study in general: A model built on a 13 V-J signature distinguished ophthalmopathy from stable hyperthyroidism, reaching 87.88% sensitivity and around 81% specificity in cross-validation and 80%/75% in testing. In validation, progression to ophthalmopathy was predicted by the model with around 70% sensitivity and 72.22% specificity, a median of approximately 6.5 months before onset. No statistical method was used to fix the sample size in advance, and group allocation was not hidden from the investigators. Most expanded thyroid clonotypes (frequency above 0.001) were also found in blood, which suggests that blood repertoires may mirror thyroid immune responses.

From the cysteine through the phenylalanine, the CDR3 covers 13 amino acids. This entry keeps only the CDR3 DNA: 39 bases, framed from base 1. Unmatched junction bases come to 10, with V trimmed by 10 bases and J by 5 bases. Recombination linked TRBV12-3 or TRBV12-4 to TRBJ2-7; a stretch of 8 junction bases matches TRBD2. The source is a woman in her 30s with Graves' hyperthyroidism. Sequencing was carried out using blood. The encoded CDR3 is CATALSGSDEQYF. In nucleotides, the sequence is TGTGCCACCGCGTTAAGCGGGAGTGACGAGCAGTACTTC.